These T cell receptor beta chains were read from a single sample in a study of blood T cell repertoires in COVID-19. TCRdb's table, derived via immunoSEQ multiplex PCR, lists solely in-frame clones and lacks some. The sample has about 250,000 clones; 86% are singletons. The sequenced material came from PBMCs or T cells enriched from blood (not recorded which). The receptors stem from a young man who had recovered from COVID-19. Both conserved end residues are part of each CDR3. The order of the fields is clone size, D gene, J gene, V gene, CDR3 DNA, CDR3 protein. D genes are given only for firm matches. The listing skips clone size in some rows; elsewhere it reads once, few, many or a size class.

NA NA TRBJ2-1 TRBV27 TGTGCCATCGAGGAACGGCGGGGGCATGGGGAGCAGTTCTTC CAIEERRGHGEQFF
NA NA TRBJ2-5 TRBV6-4 TGTGCCAGCAGTGACTCCCCAGGTCCGCAAGAGACCCAGTACTTC CASSDSPGPQETQYF
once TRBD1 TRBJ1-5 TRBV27 TGTGCCAGCAGACCTGACAGGGTTAACGGTCAGCCCCAGCATTTT CASRPDRVNGQPQHF
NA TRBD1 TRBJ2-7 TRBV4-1 TGCGCCAGCAGCCACGTCGAGGGGACAGGGACCTACGAGCAGTACTTC CASSHVEGTGTYEQYF
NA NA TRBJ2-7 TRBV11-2 TGTGCCAGCAGCCCACAGGCCAGGGGGGCCTACGAGCAGTACTTC CASSPQARGAYEQYF
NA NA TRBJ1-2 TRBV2 TGTGCCAGCAGTACATCCGACAACACCCCTGGCTACACCTTC CASSTSDNTPGYTF
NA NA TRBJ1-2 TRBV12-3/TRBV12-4 TGTGCCAGCAGTGACAGGAACTATGGCTACACCTTC CASSDRNYGYTF
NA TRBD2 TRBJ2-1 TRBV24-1 TGTGCCACCAGTGAGCGCGGGAGGCGGGACAATGAGCAGTTCTTC CATSERGRRDNEQFF
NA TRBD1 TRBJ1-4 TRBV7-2 TGTGCCAGCAGCTTAATCGAGGGGGCTCGGGCAAAACTGTTTTTT CASSLIEGARAKLFF
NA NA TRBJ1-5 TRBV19 TGTGCCAGTAATACCCTAGATCAGCCCCAGCATTTT CASNTLDQPQHF
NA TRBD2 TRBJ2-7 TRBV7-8 TGTGCCAGCAGCCCATCGGGGGGTCCCTACGAGCAGTACTTC CASSPSGGPYEQYF
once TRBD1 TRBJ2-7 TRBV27 TGTGCCAGCAGTTTATATGCTGTGGGACAGGGGCGCTCCGAGCAGTACTTC CASSLYAVGQGRSEQYF
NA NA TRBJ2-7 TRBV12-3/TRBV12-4 TGTGCCAGCAGTAGGGACTCCTCCTACGAGCAGTACTTC CASSRDSSYEQYF
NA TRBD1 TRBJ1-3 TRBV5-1 TGCGCCAGCAGCTCGACAGGGGGTGGAAACACCATATATTTT CASSSTGGGNTIYF
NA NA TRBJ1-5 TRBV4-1 TGCGCCAGCAGCCAAGTGGGGAGGAGTCAGCCCCAGCATTTT CASSQVGRSQPQHF
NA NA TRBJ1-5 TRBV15 TGTGCCACCAGCAGAGAGGCGGGGTCGGGCAATCAGCCCCAGCATTTT CATSREAGSGNQPQHF
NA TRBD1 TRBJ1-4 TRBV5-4 TGTGCCAGCAGCGTGGGACTGGTCAGGGGGAATGAAAAACTGTTTTTT CASSVGLVRGNEKLFF
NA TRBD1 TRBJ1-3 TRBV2 TGTGCCAGCAGTGACCCTCTTCGGACAGGAGGAAACACCATATATTTT CASSDPLRTGGNTIYF
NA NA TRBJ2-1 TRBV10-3 TGTGCCATCAGTGAGTCAGCGATGTCCTACAATGAGCAGTTCTTC CAISESAMSYNEQFF
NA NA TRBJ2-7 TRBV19 TGTGCCAGTAGTGAAGACTCGGTGTCCTACGAGCAGTACTTC CASSEDSVSYEQYF